These 5 T cell receptor beta chains originate from one sample sequenced in a study of blood T cell repertoires in COVID-19. Libraries were prepared by immunoSEQ multiplex PCR; TCRdb keeps only in-frame clonotypes and omits some of them. The sample holds about 220,000 clones, 87% seen once. Sequenced: PBMCs or T cells enriched from blood (not recorded which). The origin of the receptors is a woman in her twenties or thirties with acute COVID-19.

The chain couples TRBV10-3 to TRBJ1-1, with 7 nucleotides matching TRBD1. The CDR3 is made up of 15 amino acids. J lost 4 bases, V lost 6 bases, and 11 bases had no gene match. Per germline, CDR1 ENHRY and CDR2 SYGVKD. This CDR3 is CAISLDRPGGTEAFF. The DNA for the CDR3 is TGTGCCATCAGCCTAGACCGCCCAGGGGGCACTGAAGCTTTCTTT.

The rearrangement links TRBV4-1 to TRBJ1-2; 8 nucleotides agree with TRBD1. This CDR3 has 17 residues. V was pared by 1 base and J by 1 base, with 8 bases of the junction left unmatched. In germline, CDR1 is MGHRA, CDR2 YSYEKL. Here the CDR3 DNA reads TGCGCCAGCAGCCAAGTAGACAGGGGCCCGATTAACTATGGCTACACCTTC. It encodes CASSQVDRGPINYGYTF.

The CDR3 DNA follows: TGTGCCAGCTCACCCTCGGAGCTAGCTTACGAGCAGTACTTC. Its translation is CASSPSELAYEQYF. The chain combines TRBV18 with TRBJ2-7; a possible D gene is TRBD2 (5 bases). The CDR3 loop spans 14 amino acids. V was trimmed by 3 bases and J by 4 bases, leaving 13 bases between them. Germline V gene data show CDR1 as KGHSH and CDR2 as LQKENI.

This clone was seen just once. The CDR3 DNA is TGTGCCAGCAGTTTATCGGGACAGGGGGCCTATGGCTACACCTTC. It yields the protein CASSLSGQGAYGYTF. The V and J genes are TRBV27 and TRBJ1-2; 12 positions match TRBD1. With 0 bases clipped from V and 4 bases from J, the junction kept 0 bases outside the gene matches. The CDR3 sequence is 15 residues long. Germline V gene sequence: CDR1 MNHEY, CDR2 SMNVEV (reference sequence).

The chain has TRBV5-1 and TRBJ1-2; D is uncertain. This CDR3 is 13 amino acids long. Germline CDR1 reads SGHRS; CDR2 reads YFSETQ. V was clipped by 2 bases and J by 2 bases, with 7 bases between them. For the CDR3, the DNA is TGCGCCAGCAGCTTTACAGAGAACTATGGCTACACCTTC. Protein: CASSFTENYGYTF.